This T cell receptor beta chain was identified during a study of CD8+ T cells in alopecia areata. Study as a whole: Severity scores in treated patients reflected the percentage of scalp affected. Study findings and constraints: Given one nonresponder, whether baseline CD8+ expansion relates to response remains uncertain. TCRs were shared less clearly across patients than in mice, possibly for HLA-related reasons.

Treatment denoted: oral pan-JAK inhibitor, 5-10 mg twice daily. Note on this clone: Its matching antigen is unknown.

After removal of 5 bases from V and 2 bases from J, the junction contained 3 bases not matched to a gene. Germline V lookup: CDR1 SGHVS, CDR2 FQNEAQ. The CDR3 runs 15 residues. Extracted RNA was reverse transcribed into cDNA, the sequencing template. Sequenced by immunoSEQ multiplex PCR; TCRdb stores in-frame clones only, minus some. The sample contains 150,000 or so clones, more than 85% of which appear only once. V is TRBV7-8 and J is TRBJ2-7, with 13 bases lining up with TRBD2. The specimen was CD8+ T cells sorted from blood, collected at week 4, from a patient treated with tofacitinib. This receptor was identified in a human donor with alopecia areata. The CDR3 DNA is TGTGCCAGCAGCGTACTAGCGGGAGGGACCTACGAGCAGTACTTC. It encodes CASSVLAGGTYEQYF.